These 4 T cell receptor beta chains were all obtained from the same sample, sequenced in a study of T-cell memory formation after mild COVID-19. Via MiXCR, TCRdb re-called the 5' RACE reads, giving one row per CDR3 protein. The repertoire includes 110,000 to 150,000 distinct CDR3 sequences, more than 13% of them detected once, and around 30% sits in the top ten. Sequencing was carried out using PBMCs or a T cell subset sorted from them (not recorded which). The receptor set was obtained from an adult woman who had mild COVID-19 (a few samples of this study predate the infection). Cell type and time point are not known.

V and J are TRBV4-2 and TRBJ1-1; 7 positions agree with TRBD1. The ends lost 0 bases at V and 0 bases at J; junction bases unmatched: 4. The CDR3 runs 16 residues. Germline V lookup: CDR1 LGHNA, CDR2 YNFKEQ. The CDR3, as DNA: TGTGCCAGCAGCCAAGAGGAGGGGGCCTTGAACACTGAAGCTTTCTTT. Translation: CASSQEEGALNTEAFF.

The sample holds a few counts of this clonotype. The chain joins TRBV10-2 to TRBJ2-3; D gene uncertain. V shed 7 bases and J shed 5 bases, with 4 bases lying between them. The V gene's germline CDR1 is WSHSY and CDR2 SAAADI. This CDR3 comprises 10 residues. The CDR3 region is CASKGDTQYF. In DNA, the CDR3 is TGCGCCAGCAAGGGAGATACGCAGTATTTT.

This clonotype was found a few times. J is TRBJ2-1 and V is TRBV4-3; 8 nucleotides line up with TRBD2. Unmatched junction bases numbered 1, after V lost 0 bases and J lost 3 bases. The germline CDR1 and CDR2 sequences are LGHNA and YSLEER. This CDR3 region has 15 residues. The CDR3 nucleotides read TGCGCCAGCAGCCAAGATAGCGGGATCTACAATGAGCAGTTCTTC. Protein product: CASSQDSGIYNEQFF.

This clonotype was found a few times. The chain links TRBV30 to TRBJ1-4; 9 bases match TRBD1. This CDR3 spans 13 amino acids. With 4 bases clipped from V and 6 bases from J, the junction kept 3 bases outside the gene matches. The germline V gene encodes CDR1 GTSNPN and CDR2 SVGIG (reference sequence). The CDR3 spells CAWNRGHDEKLFF. The CDR3 DNA reads TGTGCCTGGAACAGGGGGCATGATGAAAAACTGTTTTTT.